The entry below describes one TCR beta chain. The data were obtained in a study of blood T cell repertoires in COVID-19. At the level of the study: Acute and convalescent COVID-19 specimens originated in the United States, Italy and Spain. T cells, B-cell-depleted T cells, or PBMCs provided the cDNA or gDNA that served as material.

The CDR3 is 15 residues long. Germline V gives CDR1 LGHDT, CDR2 YNNKEL (reference sequence). V shed 5 bases and J shed 0 bases, with 12 bases lying between them. Authors' analysis steps: Amplification from reference gene primers served as the basis for estimated nucleated cell counts. TCRdb's table, derived via immunoSEQ multiplex PCR, lists solely in-frame clones and lacks some. Clone size and V and J calls were adopted from that table, with D and trimming inferred from the DNA. Among 280,000 or so clones listed, approximately 89% were seen once. The sequencing input was peripheral blood. The source of this sequence is a woman aged 25 to 39 who had recovered from COVID-19. The rearrangement links TRBV3-1 (or the pseudogene TRBV3-2) to TRBJ2-3, with D perhaps matching TRBD1 (6 bases). The CDR3 reads CASSFLDSSTDTQYF. CDR3 nucleotide sequence: TGTGCCAGCAGCTTCTTGGACAGTAGCACAGATACGCAGTATTTT.